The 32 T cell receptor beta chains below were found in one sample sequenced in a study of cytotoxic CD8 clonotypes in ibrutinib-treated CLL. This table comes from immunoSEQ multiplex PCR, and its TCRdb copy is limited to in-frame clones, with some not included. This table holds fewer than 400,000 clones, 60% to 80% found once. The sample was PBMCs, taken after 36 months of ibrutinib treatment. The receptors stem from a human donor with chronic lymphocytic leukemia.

CDR3 protein: CASSSGGYGYTF. The CDR3 DNA reads TGTGCCAGCTCCTCAGGGGGCTATGGCTACACCTTC. V is TRBV6-4 and J is TRBJ1-2, with 7 bases fitting TRBD1. V shed 8 bases and J 4 bases; nucleotides not matched to a gene: 4. CDR1 and CDR2 from the germline V gene are MRHNA and SNTAGT. This CDR3 has 12 residues.

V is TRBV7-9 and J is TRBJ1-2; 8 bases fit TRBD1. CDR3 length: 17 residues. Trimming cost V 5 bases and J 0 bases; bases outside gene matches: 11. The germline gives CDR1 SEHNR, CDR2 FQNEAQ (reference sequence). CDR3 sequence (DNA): TGTGCCAGCAGCGTTGGGGTGGACAGGGTGACTAACTATGGCTACACCTTC. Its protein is CASSVGVDRVTNYGYTF.

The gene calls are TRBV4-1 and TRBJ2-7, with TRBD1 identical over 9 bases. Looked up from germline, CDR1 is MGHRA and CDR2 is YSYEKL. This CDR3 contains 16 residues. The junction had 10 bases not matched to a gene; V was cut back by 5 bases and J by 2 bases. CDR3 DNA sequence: TGCGCCAGCAGCGACCCGCCAAGGACAGGGGCCTACGAGCAGTACTTC. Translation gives CASSDPPRTGAYEQYF.

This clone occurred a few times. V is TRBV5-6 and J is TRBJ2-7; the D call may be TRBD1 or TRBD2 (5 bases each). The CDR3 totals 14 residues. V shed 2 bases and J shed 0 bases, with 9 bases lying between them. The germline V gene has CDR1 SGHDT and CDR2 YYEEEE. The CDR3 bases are TGTGCCAGCAGCTTCGGGACCGACTCCTACGAGCAGTACTTC. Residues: CASSFGTDSYEQYF.

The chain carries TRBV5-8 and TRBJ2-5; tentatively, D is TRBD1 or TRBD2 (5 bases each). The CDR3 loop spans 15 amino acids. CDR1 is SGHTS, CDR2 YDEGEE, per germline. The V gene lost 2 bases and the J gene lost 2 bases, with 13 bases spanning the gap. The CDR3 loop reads CASSFGTVRQETQYF. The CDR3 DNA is TGTGCCAGCAGCTTCGGGACGGTCAGGCAAGAGACCCAGTACTTC.

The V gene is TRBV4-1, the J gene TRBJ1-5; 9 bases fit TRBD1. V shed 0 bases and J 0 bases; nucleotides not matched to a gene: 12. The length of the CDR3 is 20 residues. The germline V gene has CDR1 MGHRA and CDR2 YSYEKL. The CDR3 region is CASSQDRWDRAGDSNQPQHF. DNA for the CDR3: TGCGCCAGCAGCCAAGATAGATGGGACAGGGCTGGGGATAGCAATCAGCCCCAGCATTTT.

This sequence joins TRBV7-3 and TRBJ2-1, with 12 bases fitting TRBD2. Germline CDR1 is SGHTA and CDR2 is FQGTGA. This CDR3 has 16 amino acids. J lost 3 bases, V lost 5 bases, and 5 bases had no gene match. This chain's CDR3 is CASSTPLAGGYNEQFF. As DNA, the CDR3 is TGTGCCAGCAGCACTCCACTAGCGGGGGGCTACAATGAGCAGTTCTTC.

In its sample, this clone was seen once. CDR3 sequence (DNA): TGTGCCAGCAGCTTAGTAGCCCCGGGACTAGCGGGTTCCATTGCGCTGTACTTC. Its translation: CASSLVAPGLAGSIALYF. The chain uses TRBV7-2 and TRBJ2-7; TRBD2 agrees at 12 bases. With V trimmed by 1 base and J by 12 bases, 19 bases remained unmatched. The germline V gene encodes CDR1 SGHTA and CDR2 FQGNSA. CDR3 length: 18 residues.

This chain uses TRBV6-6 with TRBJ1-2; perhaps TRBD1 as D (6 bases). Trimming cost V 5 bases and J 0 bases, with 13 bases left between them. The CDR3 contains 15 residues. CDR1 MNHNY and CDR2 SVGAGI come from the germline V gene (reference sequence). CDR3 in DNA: TGTGCCAGCAGTCTCCGGGACATTACTAACTATGGCTACACCTTC. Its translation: CASSLRDITNYGYTF.

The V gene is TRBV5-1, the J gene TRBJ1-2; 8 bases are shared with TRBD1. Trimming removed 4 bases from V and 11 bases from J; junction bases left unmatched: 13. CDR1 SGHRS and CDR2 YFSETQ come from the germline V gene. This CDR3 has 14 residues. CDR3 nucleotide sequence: TGCGCCAGCAGCCCGGGACAGGCCTTATGGGGGTACACCTTC. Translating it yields CASSPGQALWGYTF.

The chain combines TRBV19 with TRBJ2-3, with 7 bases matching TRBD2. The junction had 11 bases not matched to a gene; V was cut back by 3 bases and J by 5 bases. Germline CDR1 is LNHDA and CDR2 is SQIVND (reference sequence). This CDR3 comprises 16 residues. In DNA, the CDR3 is TGTGCCAGTAGTATGGGAGGGTACCCGCCCGGAGATACGCAGTATTTT. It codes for CASSMGGYPPGDTQYF. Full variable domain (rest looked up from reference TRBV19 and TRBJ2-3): DGGITQSPKYLFRKEGQNVTLSCEQNLNHDAMYWYRQDPGQGLRLIYYSQIVNDFQKGDIAEGYSVSREKKESFPLTVTSAQKNPTAFYLCASSMGGYPPGDTQYFGPGTRLTVL.

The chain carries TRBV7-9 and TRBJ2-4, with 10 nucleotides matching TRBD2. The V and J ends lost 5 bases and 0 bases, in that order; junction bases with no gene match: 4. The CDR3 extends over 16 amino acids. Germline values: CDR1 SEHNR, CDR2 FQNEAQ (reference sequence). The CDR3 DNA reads TGTGCCAGCAGCGATACTAGCGGGGAAGCCAAAAACATTCAGTACTTC. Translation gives CASSDTSGEAKNIQYF.

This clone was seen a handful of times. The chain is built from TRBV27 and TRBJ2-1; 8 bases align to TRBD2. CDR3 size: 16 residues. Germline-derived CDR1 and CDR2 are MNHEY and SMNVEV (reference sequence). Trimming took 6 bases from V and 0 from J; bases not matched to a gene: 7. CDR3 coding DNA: TGTGCCAGCAGATCGCAGCGGGAGAGCTCCTACAATGAGCAGTTCTTC. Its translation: CASRSQRESSYNEQFF.

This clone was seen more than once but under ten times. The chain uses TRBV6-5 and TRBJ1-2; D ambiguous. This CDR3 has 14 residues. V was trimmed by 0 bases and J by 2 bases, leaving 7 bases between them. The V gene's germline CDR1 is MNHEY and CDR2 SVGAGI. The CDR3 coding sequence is TGTGCCAGCAGTTACTCGCGCGGAAACTATGGCTACACCTTC. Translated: CASSYSRGNYGYTF.

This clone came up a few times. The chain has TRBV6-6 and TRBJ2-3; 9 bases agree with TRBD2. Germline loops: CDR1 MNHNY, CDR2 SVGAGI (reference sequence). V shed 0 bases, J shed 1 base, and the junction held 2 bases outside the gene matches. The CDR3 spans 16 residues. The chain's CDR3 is CASSYSAGGGTDTQYF. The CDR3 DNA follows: TGTGCCAGCAGTTACTCGGCGGGGGGGGGCACAGATACGCAGTATTTT.

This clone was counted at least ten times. CDR3 sequence: CASSRRDAETQYF. The CDR3 DNA reads as TGCGCCAGCAGCCGAAGGGACGCAGAGACCCAGTACTTC. V is TRBV4-1 and J is TRBJ2-5, with D tentatively TRBD1 or TRBD2 (5 bases each). The CDR3 is 13 amino acids. Germline CDR1 reads MGHRA; CDR2 reads YSYEKL. V was clipped by 4 bases and J by 4 bases, with 10 bases between them.

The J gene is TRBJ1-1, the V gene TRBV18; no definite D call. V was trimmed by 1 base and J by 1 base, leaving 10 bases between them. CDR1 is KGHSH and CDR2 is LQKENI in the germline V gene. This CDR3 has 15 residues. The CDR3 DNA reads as TGTGCCAGCTCACCACAGGGTCTGGCGAACACTGAAGCTTTCTTT. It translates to CASSPQGLANTEAFF.

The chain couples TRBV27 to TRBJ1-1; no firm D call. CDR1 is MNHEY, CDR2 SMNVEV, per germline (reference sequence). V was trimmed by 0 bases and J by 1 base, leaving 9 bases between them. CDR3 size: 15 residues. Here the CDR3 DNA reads TGTGCCAGCAGTTTATCGGGGTGGGCGAACACTGAAGCTTTCTTT. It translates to CASSLSGWANTEAFF.

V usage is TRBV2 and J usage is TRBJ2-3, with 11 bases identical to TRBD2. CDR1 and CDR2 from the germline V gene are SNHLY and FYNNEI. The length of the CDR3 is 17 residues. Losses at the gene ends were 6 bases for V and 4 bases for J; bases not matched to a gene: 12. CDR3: CASRTTRLAGLSDTQYF. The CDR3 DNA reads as TGTGCCAGCAGGACCACCCGACTAGCGGGGCTATCAGATACGCAGTATTTT.

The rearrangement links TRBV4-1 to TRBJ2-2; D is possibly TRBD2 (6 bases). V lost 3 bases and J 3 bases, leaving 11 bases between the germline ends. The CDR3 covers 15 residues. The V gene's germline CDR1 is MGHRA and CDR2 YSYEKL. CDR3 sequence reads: CASSHFGGHTGELFF. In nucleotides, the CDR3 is TGCGCCAGCAGCCACTTCGGAGGGCACACCGGGGAGCTGTTTTTT.

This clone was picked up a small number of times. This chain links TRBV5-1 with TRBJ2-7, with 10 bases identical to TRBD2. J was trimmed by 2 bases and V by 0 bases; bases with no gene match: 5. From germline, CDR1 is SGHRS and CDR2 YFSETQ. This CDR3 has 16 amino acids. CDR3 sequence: CASSLALAGTAYEQYF. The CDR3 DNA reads TGCGCCAGCAGCTTGGCACTAGCGGGAACCGCCTACGAGCAGTACTTC.

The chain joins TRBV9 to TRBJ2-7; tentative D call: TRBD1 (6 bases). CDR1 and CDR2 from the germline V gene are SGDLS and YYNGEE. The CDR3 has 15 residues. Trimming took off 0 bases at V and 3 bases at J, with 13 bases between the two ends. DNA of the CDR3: TGTGCCAGCAGCGTAGTTGGACAGCCCCACTACGAGCAGTACTTC. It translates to CASSVVGQPHYEQYF.

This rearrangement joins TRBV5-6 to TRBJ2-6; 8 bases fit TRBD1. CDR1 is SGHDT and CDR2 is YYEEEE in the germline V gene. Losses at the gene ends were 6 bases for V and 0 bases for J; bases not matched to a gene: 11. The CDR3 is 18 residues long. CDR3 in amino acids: CASTRWGQAHSGANVLTF. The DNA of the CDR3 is TGTGCCAGCACCCGGTGGGGACAGGCACACTCTGGGGCCAACGTCCTGACTTTC.

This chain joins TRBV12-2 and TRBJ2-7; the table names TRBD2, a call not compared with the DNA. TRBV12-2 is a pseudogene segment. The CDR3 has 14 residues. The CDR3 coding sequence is TGTGCAAGTCGCTTGGGGACTAGCTCCTACGAGCAGTACTTC. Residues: CASRLGTSSYEQYF.

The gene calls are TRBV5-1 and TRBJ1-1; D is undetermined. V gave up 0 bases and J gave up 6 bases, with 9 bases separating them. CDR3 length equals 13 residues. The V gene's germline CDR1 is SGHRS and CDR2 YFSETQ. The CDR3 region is CASSLVMGPEAFF. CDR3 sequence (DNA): TGCGCCAGCAGCTTGGTAATGGGCCCTGAAGCTTTCTTT.

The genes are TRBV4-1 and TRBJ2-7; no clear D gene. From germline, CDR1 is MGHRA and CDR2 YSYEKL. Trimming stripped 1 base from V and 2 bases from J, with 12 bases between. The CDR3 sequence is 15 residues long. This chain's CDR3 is CASSQGPNGAYEQYF. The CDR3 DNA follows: TGCGCCAGCAGCCAAGGTCCTAATGGCGCCTACGAGCAGTACTTC.

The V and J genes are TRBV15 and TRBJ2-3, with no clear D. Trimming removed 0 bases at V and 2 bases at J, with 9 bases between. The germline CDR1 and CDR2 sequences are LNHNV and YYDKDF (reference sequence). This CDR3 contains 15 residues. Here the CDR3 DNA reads TGTGCCACCAGCAGAGATGAAGGCCTCACAGATACGCAGTATTTT. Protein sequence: CATSRDEGLTDTQYF.

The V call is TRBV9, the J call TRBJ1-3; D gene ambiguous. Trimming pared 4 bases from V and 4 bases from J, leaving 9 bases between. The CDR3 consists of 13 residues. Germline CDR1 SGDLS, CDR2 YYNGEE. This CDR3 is CASSPGGGNTIYF. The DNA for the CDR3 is TGTGCCAGCAGCCCGGGCGGCGGAAACACCATATATTTT. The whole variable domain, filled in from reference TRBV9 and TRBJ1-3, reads DSGVTQTPKHLITATGQRVTLRCSPRSGDLSVYWYQQSLDQGLQFLIQYYNGEERAKGNILERFSAQQFPDLHSELNLSSLELGDSALYFCASSPGGGNTIYFGEGSWLTVV.

CDR3 sequence: CASRGLAATKNIQYF. CDR3 DNA: TGTGCCAGCCGTGGACTAGCGGCTACCAAAAACATTCAGTACTTC. The rearrangement uses TRBV28 and TRBJ2-4, with 10 bases that match TRBD2. V trimming: 8 bases; J trimming: 2 bases; junction bases outside the gene matches: 6. Germline assignment: CDR1 MDHEN and CDR2 SYDVKM. The CDR3 runs 15 residues.

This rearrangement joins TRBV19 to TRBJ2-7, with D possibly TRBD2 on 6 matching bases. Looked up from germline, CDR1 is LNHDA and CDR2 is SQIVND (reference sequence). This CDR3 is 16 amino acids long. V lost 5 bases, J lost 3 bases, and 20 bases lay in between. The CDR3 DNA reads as TGTGCCAGTAGTGACGGAGGGGCTAGAGCTCTCTACGAGCAGTACTTC. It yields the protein CASSDGGARALYEQYF.

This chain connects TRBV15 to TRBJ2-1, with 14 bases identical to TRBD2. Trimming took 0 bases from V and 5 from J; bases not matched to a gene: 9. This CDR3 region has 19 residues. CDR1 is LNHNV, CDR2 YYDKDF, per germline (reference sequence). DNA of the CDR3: TGTGCCACCAGCAGAGATCCCATTCCGGGACTAGCGGGAGACAATGAGCAGTTCTTC. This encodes CATSRDPIPGLAGDNEQFF.

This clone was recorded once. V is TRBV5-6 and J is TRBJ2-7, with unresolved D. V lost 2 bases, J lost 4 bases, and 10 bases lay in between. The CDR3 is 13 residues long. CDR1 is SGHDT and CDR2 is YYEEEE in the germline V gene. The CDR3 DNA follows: TGTGCCAGCAGCTTTAGGGCAGCTTACGAGCAGTACTTC. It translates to CASSFRAAYEQYF.